This TCR beta chain was identified during a study of blood T cell repertoires in COVID-19. Germline values: CDR1 MDHEN, CDR2 SYDVKM. Between the trimmed V and J ends, which lost 6 bases and 4 bases, there was a span of 9 bases. The CDR3 sequence is 12 residues long. Original processing methods: Amplification of reference gene primers provided the estimated nucleated cell counts. The protocol was immunoSEQ multiplex PCR, while the TCRdb copy is restricted to in-frame clones and leaves out a portion. Clone size and V and J calls were adopted from that table, with D and trimming inferred from the DNA. Of roughly 280,000 clones listed, 88% are singletons.

This chain connects TRBV28 to TRBJ1-2; D is ambiguous. The sequence was obtained from a woman aged 45-59 years who had recovered from COVID-19. Specimen: PBMCs or T cells enriched from blood (not recorded which). DNA for the CDR3: TGTGCCAGCAGCTCCCCCGGCTATGGCTACACCTTC. This codes for CASSSPGYGYTF.